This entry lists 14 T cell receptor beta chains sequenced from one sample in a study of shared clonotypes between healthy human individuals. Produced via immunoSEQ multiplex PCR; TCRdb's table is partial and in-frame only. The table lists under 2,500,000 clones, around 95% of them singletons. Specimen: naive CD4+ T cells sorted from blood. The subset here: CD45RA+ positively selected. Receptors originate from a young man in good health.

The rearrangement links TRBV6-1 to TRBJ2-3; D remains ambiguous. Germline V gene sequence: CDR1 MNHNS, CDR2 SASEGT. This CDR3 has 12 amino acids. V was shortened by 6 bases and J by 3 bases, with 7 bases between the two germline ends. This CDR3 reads CASRGWTDTQYF. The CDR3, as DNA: TGTGCCAGCAGGGGTTGGACAGATACGCAGTATTTT.

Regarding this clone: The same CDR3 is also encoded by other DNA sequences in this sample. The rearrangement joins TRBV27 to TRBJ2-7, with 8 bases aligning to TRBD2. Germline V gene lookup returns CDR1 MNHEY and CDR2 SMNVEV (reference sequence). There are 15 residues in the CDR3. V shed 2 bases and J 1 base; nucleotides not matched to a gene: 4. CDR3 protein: CASSLAGGGSYEQYF. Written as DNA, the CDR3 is TGTGCCAGCAGTTTAGCGGGGGGCGGTTCCTACGAGCAGTACTTC.

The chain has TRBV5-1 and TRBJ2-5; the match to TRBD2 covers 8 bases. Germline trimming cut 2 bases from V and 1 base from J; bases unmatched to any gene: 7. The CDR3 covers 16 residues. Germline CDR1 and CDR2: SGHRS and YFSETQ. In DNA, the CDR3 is TGCGCCAGCAGCTTCTGGCCGGGGGGGCCCCAAGAGACCCAGTACTTC. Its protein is CASSFWPGGPQETQYF.

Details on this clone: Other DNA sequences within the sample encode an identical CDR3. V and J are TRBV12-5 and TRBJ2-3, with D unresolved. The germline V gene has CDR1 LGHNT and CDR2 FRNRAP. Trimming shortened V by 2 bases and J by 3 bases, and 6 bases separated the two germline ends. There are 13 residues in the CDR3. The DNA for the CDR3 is TGTGCTAGTGGTTTGTCGGGTACAGATACGCAGTATTTT. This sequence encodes CASGLSGTDTQYF.

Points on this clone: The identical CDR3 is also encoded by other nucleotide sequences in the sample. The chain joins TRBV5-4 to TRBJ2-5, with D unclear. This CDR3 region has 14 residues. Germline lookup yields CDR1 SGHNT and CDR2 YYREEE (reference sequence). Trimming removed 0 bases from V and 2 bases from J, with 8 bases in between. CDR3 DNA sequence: TGTGCCAGCAGCTTGGTGGATAGGCAAGAGACCCAGTACTTC. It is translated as CASSLVDRQETQYF.

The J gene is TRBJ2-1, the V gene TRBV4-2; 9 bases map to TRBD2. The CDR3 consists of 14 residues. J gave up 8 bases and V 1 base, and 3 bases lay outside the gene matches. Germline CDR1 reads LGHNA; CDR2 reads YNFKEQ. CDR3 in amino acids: CASSQGGRAHEQFF. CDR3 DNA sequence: TGTGCCAGCAGCCAAGGCGGGAGGGCCCATGAGCAGTTCTTC.

This CDR3 reads CASSQDNHPGNTIYF. Here the CDR3 DNA reads TGCGCCAGCAGCCAAGATAACCATCCTGGAAACACCATATATTTT. This chain joins TRBV4-3 and TRBJ1-3; D not resolved. The germline V gene encodes CDR1 LGHNA and CDR2 YSLEER. Trimming removed 0 bases from V and 2 bases from J, with 8 bases in between. CDR3 size: 15 residues.

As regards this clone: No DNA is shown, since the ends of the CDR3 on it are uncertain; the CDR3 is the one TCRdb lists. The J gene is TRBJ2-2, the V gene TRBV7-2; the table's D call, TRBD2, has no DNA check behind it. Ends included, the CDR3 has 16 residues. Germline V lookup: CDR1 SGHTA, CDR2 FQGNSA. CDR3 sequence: CASSLLAVGATGELFF.

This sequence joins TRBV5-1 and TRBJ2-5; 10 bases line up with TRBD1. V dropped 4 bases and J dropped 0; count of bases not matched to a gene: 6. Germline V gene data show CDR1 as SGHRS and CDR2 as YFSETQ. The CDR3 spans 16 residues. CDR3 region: CASSTEDRGYQETQYF. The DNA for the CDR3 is TGCGCCAGCAGCACTGAGGACAGGGGGTACCAAGAGACCCAGTACTTC.

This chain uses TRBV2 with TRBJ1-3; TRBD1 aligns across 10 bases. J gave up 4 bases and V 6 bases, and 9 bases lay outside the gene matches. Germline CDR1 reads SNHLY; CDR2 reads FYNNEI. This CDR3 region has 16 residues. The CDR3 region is CASSLTGTGAGNTIYF. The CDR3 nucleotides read TGTGCCAGCAGCCTTACCGGGACAGGGGCAGGAAACACCATATATTTT. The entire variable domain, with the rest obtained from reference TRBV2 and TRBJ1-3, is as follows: EPEVTQTPSHQVTQMGQEVILRCVPISNHLYFYWYRQILGQKVEFLVSFYNNEISEKSEIFDDQFSVERPDGSNFTLKIRSTKLEDSAMYFCASSLTGTGAGNTIYFGEGSWLTVV.

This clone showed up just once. CDR3 in DNA: TGCGCCAGCAGCTGGGGACAGGGACGAGGGAACACCATATATTTT. Protein product: CASSWGQGRGNTIYF. The chain employs TRBV5-1 and TRBJ1-3, with 9 bases fitting TRBD1. This CDR3 is built from 15 residues. V dropped 3 bases and J dropped 7; count of bases not matched to a gene: 8. Germline V gives CDR1 SGHRS, CDR2 YFSETQ.

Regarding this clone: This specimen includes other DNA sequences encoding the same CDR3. CDR3 nucleotide sequence: TGTGCCAGCAGTTACGCAGGGGTGGAGACCCAGTACTTC. This translates into CASSYAGVETQYF. This sequence joins TRBV6-6 and TRBJ2-5; D may be TRBD1 (6 bases). The CDR3 has 13 amino acids. Germline V gene data show CDR1 as MNHNY and CDR2 as SVGAGI (reference sequence). V lost 2 bases and J 5 bases, leaving 9 bases between the germline ends.

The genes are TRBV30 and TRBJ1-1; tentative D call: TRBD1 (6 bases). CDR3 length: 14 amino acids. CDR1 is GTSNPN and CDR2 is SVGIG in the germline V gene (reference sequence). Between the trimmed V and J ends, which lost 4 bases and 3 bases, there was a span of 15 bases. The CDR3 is CAWNQGRGYTEAFF. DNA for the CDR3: TGTGCCTGGAACCAGGGGCGGGGGTACACTGAAGCTTTCTTT. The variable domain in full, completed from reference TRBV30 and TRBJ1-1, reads SQTIHQWPATLVQPVGSPLSLECTVEGTSNPNLYWYRQAAGRGLQLLFYSVGIGQISSEVPQNLSASRPQDRQFILSSKKLLLSDSGFYLCAWNQGRGYTEAFFGQGTRLTVV.

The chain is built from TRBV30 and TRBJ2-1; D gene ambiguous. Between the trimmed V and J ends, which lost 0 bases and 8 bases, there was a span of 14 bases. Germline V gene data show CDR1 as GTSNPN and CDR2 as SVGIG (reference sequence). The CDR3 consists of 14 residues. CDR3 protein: CAWSVLLPGDEQFF. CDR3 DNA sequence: TGTGCCTGGAGTGTACTTCTCCCTGGGGATGAGCAGTTCTTC.